The rows below give T cell receptor beta chains drawn from one sample of a study of blood T cell repertoires in COVID-19. Only in-frame clones appear in the TCRdb table, and some are missing; sequencing was by immunoSEQ multiplex PCR. The sample comprises some 60,000 clones, over 60% of which are singletons, and about 20% rests with the top ten. The sample consisted of peripheral blood. These receptors all stem from a man in his thirties or forties with COVID-19, enrolled during active disease. Both conserved end residues are part of each CDR3. The D gene is left open where the match is weak. Only part of the rows carry a size: once, few, many, or a class if the clone is expanded.

CASSGGQGIGNQPQHF | TGTGCCAGCAGCGGGGGACAGGGGATAGGTAATCAGCCCCAGCATTTT | . | TRBJ1-5 | TRBD1 | TRBV2 | 16
CASSERGGRGNEKLFF | TGTGCCAGCAGTGAACGGGGGGGGCGAGGTAATGAAAAACTGTTTTTT | . | TRBJ1-4 | . | TRBV6-1 | 16
CASSVSGQGATAAFF | TGTGCCAGCAGCGTCTCGGGACAGGGGGCTACGGCAGCTTTCTTT | . | TRBJ1-1 | TRBD1 | TRBV9 | 15
CASSLGQKTNYGYTF | TGTGCCAGCAGCCTAGGACAGAAAACTAACTATGGCTACACCTTC | . | TRBJ1-2 | . | TRBV11-2 | 15
CASSYRRQGNTGELFF | TGTGCCAGCAGTTACAGGAGACAGGGAAACACCGGGGAGCTGTTTTTT | few | TRBJ2-2 | TRBD1 | TRBV6-6 | 16
CSVVTGLEIAETQYF | TGCAGCGTCGTAACGGGACTAGAAATTGCGGAGACCCAGTACTTC | . | TRBJ2-5 | TRBD2 | TRBV29-1 | 15
CASSPRGTIDTQYF | TGTGCCAGCAGCCCGCGGGGGACCATAGATACGCAGTATTTT | . | TRBJ2-3 | TRBD2 | TRBV9 | 14
CASSRRGRGTSPPGANVLTF | TGTGCCAGCAGCCGCAGAGGTCGGGGTACCAGCCCTCCTGGGGCCAACGTCCTGACTTTC | . | TRBJ2-6 | . | TRBV4-2 | 20
CASSQARTGYTDTQYF | TGTGCCAGCAGCCAGGCCCGGACTGGCTACACAGATACGCAGTATTTT | . | TRBJ2-3 | . | TRBV3-1/TRBV3-2 | 16
CASSLSWSEAFF | TGTGCCAGCAGCCTGAGCTGGTCTGAAGCTTTCTTT | once | TRBJ1-1 | . | TRBV11-2 | 12
CASSPGTALTMNTEAFF | TGCGCCAGCAGCCCGGGGACAGCCCTTACTATGAACACTGAAGCTTTCTTT | . | TRBJ1-1 | TRBD1 | TRBV5-1 | 17
CASSVLGQGNYEQYF | TGTGCCAGCAGCGTATTGGGACAGGGGAACTACGAGCAGTACTTC | . | TRBJ2-7 | TRBD1 | TRBV9 | 15
CASSYLQGNNGYTF | TGTGCCAGCAGTTACCTCCAGGGGAACAATGGCTACACCTTC | . | TRBJ1-2 | . | TRBV6-2/TRBV6-3 | 14
CASTPGGLNTEAFF | TGTGCCAGTACCCCGGGGGGTTTGAACACTGAAGCTTTCTTT | . | TRBJ1-1 | . | TRBV28 | 14
CASSQGLAPLHF | TGTGCCAGCAGCCAAGGTCTCGCACCCCTCCACTTT | . | TRBJ1-6 | . | TRBV14 | 12
CASSPNSGSREQYF | TGTGCCAGCTCACCTAATAGCGGGAGTCGCGAGCAGTACTTC | . | TRBJ2-7 | TRBD2 | TRBV18 | 14
CASGLSGSEDTQYF | TGTGCTAGTGGTTTGTCCGGTTCCGAAGATACGCAGTATTTT | . | TRBJ2-3 | . | TRBV12-5 | 14
CASSEAGEGYNEQFF | TGTGCCAGCAGTGAAGCGGGGGAGGGCTACAATGAGCAGTTCTTC | medium-sized | TRBJ2-1 | TRBD2 | TRBV6-1 | 15
CASSYIPGSRADTQYF | TGTGCCAGCAGTTACATCCCCGGGAGTAGGGCAGATACGCAGTATTTT | . | TRBJ2-3 | . | TRBV6-5 | 16
CASSLVAGSGYEQYF | TGTGCCAGCAGCTTGGTGGCAGGGTCAGGTTACGAGCAGTACTTC | . | TRBJ2-7 | . | TRBV5-5 | 15
CSASPLTGEVLFF | TGCAGTGCCAGTCCCCTAACGGGGGAGGTGCTGTTTTTT | . | TRBJ2-2 | . | TRBV20-1 | 13
CASSHGTSGAQETQYF | TGCGCCAGCAGCCACGGGACTAGCGGGGCCCAAGAGACCCAGTACTTC | . | TRBJ2-5 | TRBD2 | TRBV10-1 | 16
CASSPGAGEQPQHF | TGTGCCAGCTCACCAGGGGCAGGGGAACAGCCCCAGCATTTT | . | TRBJ1-5 | . | TRBV18 | 14
CSGATRFTDTQYF | TGCAGCGGGGCGACCCGCTTCACAGATACGCAGTATTTT | . | TRBJ2-3 | . | TRBV29-1 | 13
CASSDRGNYGYTF | TGTGCCAGCAGCGACAGGGGGAACTATGGCTACACCTTC | few | TRBJ1-2 | TRBD1 | TRBV5-6 | 13
CATSESGTGASQPQHF | TGTGCCACCAGTGAGTCCGGGACAGGGGCGAGTCAGCCCCAGCATTTT | once | TRBJ1-5 | TRBD1 | TRBV24-1 | 16
CASSLDPGTGWNNEQFF | TGTGCCAGCAGCTTAGACCCGGGGACAGGATGGAACAATGAGCAGTTCTTC | . | TRBJ2-1 | TRBD1 | TRBV11-2 | 17
CASSETGQGTYEQYF | TGTGCCAGCAGTGAAACAGGGCAGGGAACCTACGAGCAGTACTTC | few | TRBJ2-7 | . | TRBV25-1 | 15
CAWSPGNGQQYF | TGTGCCTGGAGTCCAGGGAACGGTCAGCAGTACTTC | . | TRBJ2-7 | . | TRBV30 | 12
CSAALFPNEQFF | TGCAGCGCTGCGCTGTTCCCCAATGAGCAGTTCTTC | . | TRBJ2-1 | . | TRBV29-1 | 12
CASRPRTGDNEQFF | TGCGCCAGCCGTCCGCGGACGGGAGACAATGAGCAGTTCTTC | . | TRBJ2-1 | . | TRBV5-1 | 14
CASTRGGAADTQYF | TGTGCCAGCACGCGAGGGGGCGCAGCAGATACGCAGTATTTT | . | TRBJ2-3 | TRBD1 | TRBV6-5 | 14
CASSLIRDSSYEQYF | TGTGCCAGCAGCCTAATCCGGGACAGCTCCTACGAGCAGTACTTC | . | TRBJ2-7 | TRBD1 | TRBV28 | 15
CSVERGESTDTQYF | TGCAGCGTGGAGCGGGGGGAGAGCACAGATACGCAGTATTTT | . | TRBJ2-3 | TRBD2 | TRBV29-1 | 14
CASSLPGQTVTGELFF | TGTGCCAGCAGCCTCCCGGGACAAACGGTGACCGGGGAGCTGTTTTTT | . | TRBJ2-2 | . | TRBV6-2/TRBV6-3 | 16
CATSVQGMDAGELFF | TGTGCCACCAGTGTACAGGGGATGGATGCCGGGGAGCTGTTTTTT | few | TRBJ2-2 | TRBD1 | TRBV24-1 | 15
CASSEFVGDGELFF | TGTGCCAGCAGTGAATTTGTGGGAGACGGGGAGCTGTTTTTT | . | TRBJ2-2 | . | TRBV25-1 | 14
CASSLVRSEGNYGYTF | TGTGCCAGCAGCTTAGTACGGTCGGAGGGGAACTATGGCTACACCTTC | once | TRBJ1-2 | . | TRBV7-9 | 16
CASSQTLRNTDTQYF | TGTGCCAGCAGCCAAACCCTAAGAAACACAGATACGCAGTATTTT | once | TRBJ2-3 | . | TRBV3-1/TRBV3-2 | 15
CASSQDLSSGAEAFF | TGCGCCAGCAGCCAAGATTTGAGTAGTGGTGCTGAAGCTTTCTTT | many | TRBJ1-1 | . | TRBV4-3 | 15
CASSQEGPGKGTGELFF | TGCGCCAGCAGCCAAGAGGGGCCAGGGAAGGGAACCGGGGAGCTGTTTTTT | once | TRBJ2-2 | . | TRBV4-1 | 17
CASSGGGDVSGNTIYF | TGTGCCAGCAGTGGGGGGGGAGACGTCTCTGGAAACACCATATATTTT | . | TRBJ1-3 | . | TRBV5-4 | 16
CASRIRETINYGYTF | TGTGCCAGCAGAATTAGAGAGACTATTAACTATGGCTACACCTTC | . | TRBJ1-2 | . | TRBV2 | 15
CASSPRTGRTGELFF | TGTGCCAGCAGCCCGCGGACAGGGCGTACCGGGGAGCTGTTTTTT | few | TRBJ2-2 | TRBD1 | TRBV11-3 | 15
CASSGKRLRYEQYF | TGCGCCAGCAGCGGGAAGCGGTTGAGGTACGAGCAGTACTTC | . | TRBJ2-7 | . | TRBV10-2 | 14
CASSMTGEAYGYTF | TGTGCCAGCAGTATGACAGGGGAGGCCTATGGCTACACCTTC | . | TRBJ1-2 | TRBD1 | TRBV28 | 14